Listed here are 6 T cell receptor beta chains from one sample, sequenced in a study of OX40 agonist ivuxolimab in advanced cancers. The data were produced by immunoSEQ multiplex PCR, yet TCRdb's version contains in-frame clones alone and is incomplete. Among under 95,000 clones listed, 84% were seen once. The source was CD4+ or CD8+ T cells sorted from blood, collected in a trial of the OX40 agonist ivuxolimab. Receptors were obtained from an adult with an advanced solid tumor such as melanoma, head and neck, liver or kidney cancer.

V usage is TRBV28 and J usage is TRBJ2-3, with D tentatively TRBD1 or TRBD2 (6 bases each). V was clipped by 8 bases and J by 4 bases, with 10 bases between them. CDR1 is MDHEN and CDR2 is SYDVKM in the germline V gene. CDR3 length: 12 amino acids. The CDR3 reads CASGGRPDTQYF. The CDR3 DNA is TGTGCCAGCGGGGGGCGACCAGATACGCAGTATTTT.

The gene calls are TRBV28 and TRBJ2-1; D not resolved. V was clipped by 1 base and J by 4 bases, with 2 bases between them. The germline V gene has CDR1 MDHEN and CDR2 SYDVKM. The CDR3 consists of 12 residues. This CDR3 reads CASSLSYNEQFF. CDR3 coding DNA: TGTGCCAGCAGTTTATCTTACAATGAGCAGTTCTTC.

This clone appeared once. The CDR3: CASSVGQTGELFF. CDR3 bases: TGTGCCAGCAGTGTTGGACAGACCGGGGAGCTGTTTTTT. The chain carries TRBV2 and TRBJ2-2; maybe TRBD1 (6 bases). Deletions cut 4 bases from V and 5 bases from J, with 8 bases between. The CDR3 has 13 amino acids. CDR1 is SNHLY, CDR2 FYNNEI, per germline.

The rearrangement joins TRBV18 to TRBJ2-3, with unresolved D. Trimming shortened V by 2 bases and J by 2 bases, and 8 bases separated the two germline ends. Germline values: CDR1 KGHSH, CDR2 LQKENI. CDR3 length: 14 residues. CDR3 sequence (DNA): TGTGCCAGCTCACCATCCTTGATCACAGATACGCAGTATTTT. It encodes CASSPSLITDTQYF.

This clone was observed once. The V and J genes are TRBV5-4 and TRBJ2-7, with 10 positions matching TRBD1. The junction had 13 bases not matched to a gene; V was cut back by 4 bases and J by 3 bases. CDR1 and CDR2 from the germline V gene are SGHNT and YYREEE (reference sequence). The CDR3 has 17 amino acids. The CDR3, as DNA: TGTGCCAGCAGCCAAGAAGTCGGGACAGGGGACTACTACGAGCAGTACTTC. Translated, it gives CASSQEVGTGDYYEQYF.

This chain links TRBV19 with TRBJ1-6, with D uncertain. The CDR3 has 18 residues. The germline CDR1 and CDR2 sequences are LNHDA and SQIVND (reference sequence). Trimming cost V 2 bases and J 0 bases, with 14 bases left between them. This CDR3 is CASSISGQGLSYNSPLHF. CDR3 sequence (DNA): TGTGCCAGTAGTATATCCGGCCAAGGCCTCTCCTATAATTCACCCCTCCACTTT.